A selection of T cell receptor beta chains follows, all from one sample in a study of shared clonotypes between healthy human individuals. Here immunoSEQ multiplex PCR was the method, and the copy in TCRdb shows in-frame clones only, minus some. The sample comprises more than 1.2 million clones, roughly 98.5% of which are singletons, and around 0.33% rests with the top ten. Sequencing was done on a sample of naive CD4+ T cells sorted from blood. These receptors originate from a man in his thirties or forties in good health. Both conserved end residues are part of each CDR3. A D gene is named only where the DNA matches it firmly. The size of a clone is reported for some rows only, either as once, few or many, or as a class for expanded clones.

abundance: -; v_gene: TRBV7-9; d_gene: TRBD2; j_gene: TRBJ2-4; CDR3aa: CASSPLLAGAANIQYF; CDR3nt: TGTGCCAGCAGCCCCCTCCTAGCGGGGGCCGCAAACATTCAGTACTTC
abundance: -; v_gene: TRBV18; d_gene: -; j_gene: TRBJ2-7; CDR3aa: CASSPLAQTYEQYF; CDR3nt: TGTGCCAGCTCACCCCTAGCGCAGACCTACGAGCAGTACTTC
abundance: -; v_gene: TRBV7-3; d_gene: -; j_gene: TRBJ2-1; CDR3aa: CASSPTPLSDLPGREQFF; CDR3nt: TGTGCCAGCAGCCCCACACCGCTAAGTGACCTCCCCGGGCGGGAGCAGTTCTTC
abundance: -; v_gene: TRBV9; d_gene: TRBD2; j_gene: TRBJ2-1; CDR3aa: CASSVEGRGLYSYNEQFF; CDR3nt: TGTGCCAGCAGCGTAGAAGGGAGGGGCCTGTACTCCTACAATGAGCAGTTCTTC
abundance: -; v_gene: TRBV7-2; d_gene: -; j_gene: TRBJ2-2; CDR3aa: CASSLIAIGELFF; CDR3nt: TGTGCCAGCAGCTTAATCGCCATCGGGGAGCTGTTTTTT
abundance: -; v_gene: TRBV7-3; d_gene: -; j_gene: TRBJ1-1; CDR3aa: CASSLILGSDTEAFF; CDR3nt: TGTGCCAGCAGCTTAATTCTGGGATCGGACACTGAAGCTTTCTTT
abundance: -; v_gene: TRBV5-1; d_gene: TRBD2; j_gene: TRBJ2-3; CDR3aa: CASSSGLDTDTQYF; CDR3nt: TGCGCCAGCAGCTCCGGACTAGACACAGATACGCAGTATTTT
abundance: once; v_gene: TRBV7-2; d_gene: -; j_gene: TRBJ1-2; CDR3aa: CASASRPAGIIGYTF; CDR3nt: TGTGCCAGCGCCTCCCGCCCCGCAGGGATAATTGGCTACACCTTC
abundance: -; v_gene: TRBV5-4; d_gene: TRBD2; j_gene: TRBJ2-3; CDR3aa: CASSGREGPTDTQYF; CDR3nt: TGTGCCAGCAGCGGGCGGGAGGGCCCGACAGATACGCAGTATTTT
abundance: -; v_gene: TRBV5-1; d_gene: -; j_gene: TRBJ2-6; CDR3aa: CASSLARDSGANVLTF; CDR3nt: TGCGCCAGCAGCTTGGCACGGGACTCTGGGGCCAACGTCCTGACTTTC
abundance: -; v_gene: TRBV29-1; d_gene: -; j_gene: TRBJ1-1; CDR3aa: CSVPKTKPNTEAFF; CDR3nt: TGCAGCGTTCCTAAGACAAAGCCGAACACTGAAGCTTTCTTT
abundance: -; v_gene: TRBV20-1; d_gene: -; j_gene: TRBJ2-3; CDR3aa: CSAPLTDTQYF; CDR3nt: TGCAGTGCTCCCCTCACAGATACGCAGTATTTT
abundance: -; v_gene: TRBV7-9; d_gene: TRBD1; j_gene: TRBJ2-7; CDR3aa: CASSQPGQGREQYF; CDR3nt: TGTGCCAGCAGCCAGCCGGGACAGGGTCGCGAGCAGTACTTC
abundance: -; v_gene: TRBV29-1; d_gene: TRBD2; j_gene: TRBJ2-1; CDR3aa: CSVGTSAIYNEQFF; CDR3nt: TGCAGCGTCGGTACTAGCGCAATCTACAATGAGCAGTTCTTC
abundance: -; v_gene: TRBV18; d_gene: -; j_gene: TRBJ2-1; CDR3aa: CASSPRAMVPTMNWQFF; CDR3nt: TGTGCCAGCTCACCAAGAGCAATGGTACCTACAATGAATTGGCAGTTCTTC
abundance: -; v_gene: TRBV30; d_gene: TRBD2; j_gene: TRBJ2-7; CDR3aa: CAWSTGTSGSYEQYF; CDR3nt: TGTGCCTGGAGTACGGGGACTAGCGGATCCTACGAGCAGTACTTC
abundance: -; v_gene: TRBV15; d_gene: -; j_gene: TRBJ2-6; CDR3aa: CATSRARGTGANVLTF; CDR3nt: TGTGCCACCAGCAGAGCTCGGGGTACTGGGGCCAACGTCCTGACTTTC
abundance: -; v_gene: TRBV28; d_gene: -; j_gene: TRBJ2-6; CDR3aa: CAAQGGYSGANVLTF; CDR3nt: TGTGCCGCCCAAGGAGGTTACTCTGGGGCCAACGTCCTGACTTTC
abundance: -; v_gene: TRBV5-1; d_gene: TRBD1; j_gene: TRBJ1-1; CDR3aa: CASSLAFGQGAAEAFF; CDR3nt: TGCGCCAGCAGCTTAGCCTTCGGACAGGGGGCCGCTGAAGCTTTCTTT
abundance: -; v_gene: TRBV7-2; d_gene: -; j_gene: TRBJ1-5; CDR3aa: CASSLYVGQPQHF; CDR3nt: TGTGCCAGCAGCTTATATGTTGGCCAGCCCCAGCATTTT
abundance: -; v_gene: TRBV30; d_gene: -; j_gene: TRBJ2-7; CDR3aa: CAWSLGGYSYEQYF; CDR3nt: TGTGCCTGGAGTCTGGGGGGTTACTCCTACGAGCAGTACTTC
abundance: -; v_gene: TRBV5-4; d_gene: -; j_gene: TRBJ2-7; CDR3aa: CASSLPGNGYEQYF; CDR3nt: TGTGCCAGCAGCTTGCCTGGGAACGGCTACGAGCAGTACTTC
abundance: -; v_gene: TRBV7-8; d_gene: TRBD1; j_gene: TRBJ2-1; CDR3aa: CASSLRARGPVYEQFF; CDR3nt: TGTGCCAGCAGCCTAAGGGCCAGGGGGCCCGTCTATGAGCAGTTCTTC
abundance: -; v_gene: TRBV2; d_gene: TRBD2; j_gene: TRBJ2-7; CDR3aa: CASSREAGSSYEQYF; CDR3nt: TGTGCCAGCAGCAGAGAAGCGGGAAGCTCCTACGAGCAGTACTTC
abundance: -; v_gene: TRBV5-4; d_gene: TRBD2; j_gene: TRBJ2-3; CDR3aa: CASSRSGLADTQYF; CDR3nt: TGTGCCAGCAGTCGTAGCGGGCTGGCAGATACGCAGTATTTT
abundance: -; v_gene: TRBV27; d_gene: -; j_gene: TRBJ2-3; CDR3aa: CASSLFGGMSTDTQYF; CDR3nt: TGTGCCAGCAGTTTATTTGGCGGGATGAGCACAGATACGCAGTATTTT
abundance: -; v_gene: TRBV18; d_gene: -; j_gene: TRBJ2-4; CDR3aa: CASSPRVGTQNIQYF; CDR3nt: TGTGCCAGCTCACCACGCGTCGGGACCCAAAACATTCAGTACTTC
abundance: -; v_gene: TRBV7-3; d_gene: -; j_gene: TRBJ2-5; CDR3aa: CASSSEQGTRIQETQYF; CDR3nt: TGTGCCAGCAGCTCAGAGCAAGGCACCAGGATCCAAGAGACCCAGTACTTC
abundance: -; v_gene: TRBV21-1; d_gene: -; j_gene: TRBJ1-5; CDR3aa: CASSKDQGDQPQHF; CDR3nt: TGTGCCAGCAGCAAAGATCAAGGGGATCAGCCCCAGCATTTT
abundance: -; v_gene: TRBV2; d_gene: -; j_gene: TRBJ2-2; CDR3aa: CASSMQSTGELFF; CDR3nt: TGTGCCAGCAGTATGCAATCCACCGGGGAGCTGTTTTTT
abundance: -; v_gene: TRBV18; d_gene: -; j_gene: TRBJ2-7; CDR3aa: CASSPPSSYEQYF; CDR3nt: TGTGCCAGCTCACCACCGAGTAGCTACGAGCAGTACTTC
abundance: once; v_gene: TRBV10-2; d_gene: -; j_gene: TRBJ1-1; CDR3aa: CASSETQGGTEAFF; CDR3nt: TGCGCCAGCAGTGAGACTCAGGGAGGGACTGAAGCTTTCTTT
abundance: -; v_gene: TRBV5-1; d_gene: TRBD2; j_gene: TRBJ2-3; CDR3aa: CASSRPRQAGGPLGTDTQYF; CDR3nt: TGCGCCAGCAGTCGACCACGGCAAGCGGGAGGGCCGCTAGGCACAGATACGCAGTATTTT
abundance: -; v_gene: TRBV5-1; d_gene: -; j_gene: TRBJ2-7; CDR3aa: CASSLFYEQYF; CDR3nt: TGCGCCAGCAGCCTTTTCTACGAGCAGTACTTC
abundance: -; v_gene: TRBV28; d_gene: -; j_gene: TRBJ2-2; CDR3aa: CASMVGGEGGELFF; CDR3nt: TGTGCCAGCATGGTGGGTGGGGAAGGCGGGGAGCTGTTTTTT
abundance: -; v_gene: TRBV6-6; d_gene: TRBD2; j_gene: TRBJ2-1; CDR3aa: CASSSSSGDEQFF; CDR3nt: TGTGCCAGCAGTTCCTCCAGCGGGGATGAGCAGTTCTTC
abundance: -; v_gene: TRBV12-5; d_gene: TRBD2; j_gene: TRBJ2-5; CDR3aa: CASGRGTSGQETQYF; CDR3nt: TGTGCTAGTGGTCGTGGGACTAGCGGCCAAGAGACCCAGTACTTC
abundance: -; v_gene: TRBV5-5; d_gene: -; j_gene: TRBJ1-1; CDR3aa: CASSPNPQRHTEAFF; CDR3nt: TGTGCCAGCAGCCCGAACCCACAAAGGCACACTGAAGCTTTCTTT